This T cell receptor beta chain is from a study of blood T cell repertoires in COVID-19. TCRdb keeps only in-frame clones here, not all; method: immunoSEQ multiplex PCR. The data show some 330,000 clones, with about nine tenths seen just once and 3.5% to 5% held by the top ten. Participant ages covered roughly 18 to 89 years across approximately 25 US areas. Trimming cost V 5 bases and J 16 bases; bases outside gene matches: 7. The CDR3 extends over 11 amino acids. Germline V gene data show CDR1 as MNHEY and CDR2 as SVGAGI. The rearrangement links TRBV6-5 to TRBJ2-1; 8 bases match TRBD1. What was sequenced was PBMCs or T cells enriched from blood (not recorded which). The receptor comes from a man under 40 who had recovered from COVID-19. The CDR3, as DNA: TGTGCCAGCAGTACACAGGGGGAGGCCTTCTTC. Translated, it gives CASSTQGEAFF.